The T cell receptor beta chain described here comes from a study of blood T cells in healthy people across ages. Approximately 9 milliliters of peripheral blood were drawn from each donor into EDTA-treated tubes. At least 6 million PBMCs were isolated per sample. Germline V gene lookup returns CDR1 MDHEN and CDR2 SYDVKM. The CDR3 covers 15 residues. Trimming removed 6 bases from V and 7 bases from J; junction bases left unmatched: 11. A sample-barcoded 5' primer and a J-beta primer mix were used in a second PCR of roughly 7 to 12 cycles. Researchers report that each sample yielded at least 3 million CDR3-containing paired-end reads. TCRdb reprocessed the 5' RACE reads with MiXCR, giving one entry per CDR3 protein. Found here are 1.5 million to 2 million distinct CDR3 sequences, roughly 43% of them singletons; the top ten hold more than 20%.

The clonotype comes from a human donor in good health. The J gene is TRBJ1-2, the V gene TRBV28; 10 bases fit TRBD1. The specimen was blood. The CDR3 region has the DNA TGTGCCAGCAGCCCTTTAAGTGGGGACAGGGGTGGCTACACCTTC. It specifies CASSPLSGDRGGYTF.